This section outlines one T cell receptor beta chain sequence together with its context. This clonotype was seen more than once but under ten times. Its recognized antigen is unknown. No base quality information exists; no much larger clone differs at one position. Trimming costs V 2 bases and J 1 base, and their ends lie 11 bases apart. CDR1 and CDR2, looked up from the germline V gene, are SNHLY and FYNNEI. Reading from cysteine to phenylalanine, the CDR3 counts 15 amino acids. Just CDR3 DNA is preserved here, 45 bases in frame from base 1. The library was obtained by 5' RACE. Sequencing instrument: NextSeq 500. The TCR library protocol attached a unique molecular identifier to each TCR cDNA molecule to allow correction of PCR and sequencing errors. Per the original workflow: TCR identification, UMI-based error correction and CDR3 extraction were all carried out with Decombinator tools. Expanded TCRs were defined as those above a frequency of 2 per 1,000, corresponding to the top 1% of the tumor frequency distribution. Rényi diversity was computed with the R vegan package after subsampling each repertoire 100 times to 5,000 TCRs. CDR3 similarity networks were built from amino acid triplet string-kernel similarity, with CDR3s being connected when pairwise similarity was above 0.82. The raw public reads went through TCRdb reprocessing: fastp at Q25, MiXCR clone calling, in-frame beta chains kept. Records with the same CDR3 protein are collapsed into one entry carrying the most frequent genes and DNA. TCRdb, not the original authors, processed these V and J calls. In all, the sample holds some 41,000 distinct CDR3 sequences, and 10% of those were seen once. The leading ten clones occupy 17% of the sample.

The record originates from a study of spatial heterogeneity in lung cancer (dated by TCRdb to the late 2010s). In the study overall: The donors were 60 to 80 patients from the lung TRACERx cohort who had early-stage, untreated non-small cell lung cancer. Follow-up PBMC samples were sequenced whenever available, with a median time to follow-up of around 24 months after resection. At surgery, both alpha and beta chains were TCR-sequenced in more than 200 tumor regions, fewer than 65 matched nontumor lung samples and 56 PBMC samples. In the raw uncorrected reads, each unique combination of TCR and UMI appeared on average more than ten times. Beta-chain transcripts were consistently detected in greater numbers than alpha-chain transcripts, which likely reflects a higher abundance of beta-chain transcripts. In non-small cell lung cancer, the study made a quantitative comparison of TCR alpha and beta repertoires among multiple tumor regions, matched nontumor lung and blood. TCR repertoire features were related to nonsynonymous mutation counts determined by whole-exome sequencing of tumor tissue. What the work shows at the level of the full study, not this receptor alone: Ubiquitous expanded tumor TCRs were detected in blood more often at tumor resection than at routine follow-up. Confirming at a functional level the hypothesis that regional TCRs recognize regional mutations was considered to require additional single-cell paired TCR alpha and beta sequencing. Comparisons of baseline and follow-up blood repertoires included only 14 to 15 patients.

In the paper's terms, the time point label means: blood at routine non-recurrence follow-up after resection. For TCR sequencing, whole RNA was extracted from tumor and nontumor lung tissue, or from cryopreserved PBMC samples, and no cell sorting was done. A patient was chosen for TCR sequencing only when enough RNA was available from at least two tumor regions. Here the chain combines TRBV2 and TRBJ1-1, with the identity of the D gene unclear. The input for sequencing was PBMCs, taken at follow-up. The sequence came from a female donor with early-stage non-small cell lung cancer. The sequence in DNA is TGTGCCAGCAGTGAATTCGTCGTACAGAACACTGAAGCTTTCTTT. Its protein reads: CASSEFVVQNTEAFF.